These 9 T cell receptor beta chains were sequenced from one sample in a study of response to subunit inactivated influenza vaccine. TCRdb processed the RT-PCR reads anew with MiXCR; each CDR3 protein has one entry. The sample shows about 650,000 distinct CDR3 sequences, 15% to 18% of them seen only once. The specimen comprised PBMCs from blood, sampled roughly 12 days after vaccination. The receptors shown here come from a man aged 45-65 years who received an inactivated influenza vaccine.

Written as DNA, the CDR3 is TGTGCCAGCAGCTTACTACGGACTAGCGGGCCCCGGGCCATCTACAATGAGCAGTTCTTC. The encoded protein is CASSLLRTSGPRAIYNEQFF. The gene calls are TRBV7-8 and TRBJ2-1; 11 bases map to TRBD2. The V gene's germline CDR1 is SGHVS and CDR2 FQNEAQ. The CDR3 length is 20 residues. Trimming took 2 bases from V and 3 from J; bases not matched to a gene: 15.

The chain uses TRBV6-5 and TRBJ2-3; no clear D gene. The germline V and J ends were trimmed by 0 bases and 3 bases, with 10 bases remaining between them. Looked up from germline, CDR1 is MNHEY and CDR2 is SVGAGI. The CDR3 loop spans 15 amino acids. In DNA form, the CDR3 reads TGTGCCAGCAGTTACTCGAAAGCTAGAACAGATACGCAGTATTTT. This sequence encodes CASSYSKARTDTQYF.

The genes are TRBV6-1 and TRBJ1-4; 8 positions match TRBD1. The CDR3 sequence is 15 residues long. The V and J ends lost 5 bases and 3 bases, in that order; junction bases with no gene match: 5. CDR1 and CDR2 (germline): MNHNS, SASEGT. Here the CDR3 reads CASSPQGAANEKLFF. CDR3 nucleotides: TGTGCCAGCAGTCCCCAGGGGGCGGCTAATGAAAAACTGTTTTTT.

The chain recombines TRBV28 with TRBJ2-5; the D gene is possibly TRBD2 (6 bases). This CDR3 has 13 residues. Germline V gives CDR1 MDHEN, CDR2 SYDVKM. Trimming left V 8 bases short and J 2 bases short, with 12 bases between. The CDR3 DNA follows: TGTGCCAGCCTGCGGAGGGGACAAGAGACCCAGTACTTC. This sequence encodes CASLRRGQETQYF.

Comments on this clonotype: The conserved phenylalanine or tryptophan is not found at the CDR3 terminus, so this likely reflects a read error. The rearrangement uses TRBV29-1 and TRBJ2-7, with 8 bases lining up with TRBD1. There are 14 residues in the CDR3. V lost 5 bases and J lost 4; bases outside the gene matches: 10. Germline assignment: CDR1 SQVTM and CDR2 ANQGSEA. DNA of the CDR3: TGCAGCGTTCGTGGGGCAGGGGGCAAGTACGAGCAGTACTTG. Amino acid sequence: CSVRGAGGKYEQYL.

The chain employs TRBV27 and TRBJ2-7, with 10 bases that match TRBD1. V was pared by 0 bases and J by 6 bases, with 5 bases of the junction left unmatched. The CDR3 is 15 amino acids. Germline V gives CDR1 MNHEY, CDR2 SMNVEV (reference sequence). CDR3 sequence (DNA): TGTGCCAGCAGTTTATCGGGGACAGGGGTATTCGAGCAGTACTTC. Protein sequence: CASSLSGTGVFEQYF.

This clonotype came up once. The V call is TRBV19, the J call TRBJ2-7; unclear D gene. CDR3 length: 14 residues. CDR1 is LNHDA, CDR2 SQIVND, per germline (reference sequence). V was shortened by 5 bases and J by 1 base, with 12 bases between the two germline ends. CDR3 sequence (DNA): TGTGCCAGTAGTCTAACAGACGTATCCTACGAGCAGTACTTC. Its protein is CASSLTDVSYEQYF.

This sequence joins TRBV20-1 and TRBJ1-1; no clear D. This CDR3 region has 14 residues. V was shortened by 3 bases and J by 2 bases, with 13 bases between the two germline ends. The germline V gene encodes CDR1 DFQATT and CDR2 SNEGSKA (reference sequence). The CDR3 DNA reads as TGCAGTGCTAGCCGGGAAGCCGGAAACACTGAAGCTTTCTTT. Translation: CSASREAGNTEAFF.

This sequence joins TRBV12-3 or TRBV12-4 and TRBJ2-5; D gene unclear. The V and J ends lost 5 bases and 4 bases respectively, with 14 bases between them. CDR3 length equals 14 residues. The DNA for the CDR3 is TGTGCCAGCAGTCCGACCACTTTAATAGAGACCCAGTACTTC. It encodes CASSPTTLIETQYF.